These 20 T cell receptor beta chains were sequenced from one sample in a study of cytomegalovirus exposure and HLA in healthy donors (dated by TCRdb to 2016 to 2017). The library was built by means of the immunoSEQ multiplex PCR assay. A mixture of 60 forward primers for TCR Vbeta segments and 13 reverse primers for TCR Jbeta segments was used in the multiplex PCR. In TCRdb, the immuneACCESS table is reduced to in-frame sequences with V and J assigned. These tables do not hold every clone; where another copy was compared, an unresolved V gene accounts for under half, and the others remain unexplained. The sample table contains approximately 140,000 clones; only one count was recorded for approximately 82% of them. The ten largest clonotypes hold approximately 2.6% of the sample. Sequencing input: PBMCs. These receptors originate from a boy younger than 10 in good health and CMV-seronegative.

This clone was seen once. The CDR3 is CASSPRLALSIGELFF. CDR3 bases: TGTGCCAGCAGCCCCCGACTAGCCCTAAGCATCGGGGAGCTGTTTTTT. V usage is TRBV7-2 and J usage is TRBJ2-2, with 7 bases identical to TRBD2. There are 16 residues in the CDR3. Germline trimming cut 5 bases from V and 7 bases from J; bases unmatched to any gene: 13. Germline CDR1 and CDR2: SGHTA and FQGNSA.

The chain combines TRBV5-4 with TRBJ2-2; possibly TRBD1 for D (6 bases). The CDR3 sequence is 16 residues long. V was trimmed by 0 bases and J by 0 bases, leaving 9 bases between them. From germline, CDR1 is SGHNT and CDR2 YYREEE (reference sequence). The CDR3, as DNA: TGTGCCAGCAGCTTGGAGGACAGAACGAACACCGGGGAGCTGTTTTTT. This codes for CASSLEDRTNTGELFF.

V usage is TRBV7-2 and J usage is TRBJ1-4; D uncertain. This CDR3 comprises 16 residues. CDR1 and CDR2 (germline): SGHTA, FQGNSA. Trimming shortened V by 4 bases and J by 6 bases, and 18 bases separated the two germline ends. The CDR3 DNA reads TGTGCCAGCAGCTGGACCTTGGGGAGGGTTGATGAAAAACTGTTTTTT. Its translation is CASSWTLGRVDEKLFF.

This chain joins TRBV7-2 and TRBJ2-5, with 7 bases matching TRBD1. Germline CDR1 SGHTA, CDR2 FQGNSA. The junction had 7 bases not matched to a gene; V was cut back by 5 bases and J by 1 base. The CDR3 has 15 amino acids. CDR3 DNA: TGTGCCAGCAGCACCCGGACAGGAGCCCAAGAGACCCAGTACTTC. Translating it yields CASSTRTGAQETQYF. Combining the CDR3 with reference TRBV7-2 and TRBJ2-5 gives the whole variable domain GAGVSQSPSNKVTEKGKDVELRCDPISGHTALYWYRQSLGQGLEFLIYFQGNSAPDKSGLPSDRFSAERTGGSVSTLTIQRTQQEDSAVYLCASSTRTGAQETQYFGPGTRLLVL.

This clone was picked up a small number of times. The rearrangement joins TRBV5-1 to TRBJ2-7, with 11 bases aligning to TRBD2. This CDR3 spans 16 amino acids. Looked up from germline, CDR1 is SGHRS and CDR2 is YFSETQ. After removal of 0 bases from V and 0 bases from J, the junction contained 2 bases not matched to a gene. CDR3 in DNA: TGCGCCAGCAGCTTGGCCGGGACTAGCGGCTCCTACGAGCAGTACGTC. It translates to CASSLAGTSGSYEQYV.

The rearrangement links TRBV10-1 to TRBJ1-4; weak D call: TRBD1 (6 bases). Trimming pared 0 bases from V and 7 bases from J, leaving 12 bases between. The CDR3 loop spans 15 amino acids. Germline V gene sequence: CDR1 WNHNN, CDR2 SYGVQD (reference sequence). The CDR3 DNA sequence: TGCGCCAGCAGTGAGTCGGCAGGGGTGGGTGAAAAACTGTTTTTT. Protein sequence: CASSESAGVGEKLFF.

CDR3 nucleotide sequence: TGTGCCAGCAGCCACTATCCGGGACAGGGTAGGAATGAGCAGTTCTTC. Its translation: CASSHYPGQGRNEQFF. The chain links TRBV5-8 to TRBJ2-1; the match to TRBD1 covers 9 bases. After removal of 4 bases from V and 7 bases from J, the junction contained 12 bases not matched to a gene. This CDR3 has 16 amino acids. The germline V gene has CDR1 SGHTS and CDR2 YDEGEE. Complete variable domain (other parts from reference TRBV5-8 and TRBJ2-1): EAGVTQSPTHLIKTRGQQATLRCSPISGHTSVYWYQQALGLGLQFLLWYDEGEERNRGNFPPRFSGRQFPNYSSELNVNALELEDSALYLCASSHYPGQGRNEQFFGPGTRLTVL.

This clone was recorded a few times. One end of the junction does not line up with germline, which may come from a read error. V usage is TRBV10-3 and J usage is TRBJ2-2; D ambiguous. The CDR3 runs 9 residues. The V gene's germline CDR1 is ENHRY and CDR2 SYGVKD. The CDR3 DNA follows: TGCCCGAGGTCCTGGGAGCTGTTTTTT. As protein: CPRSWELFF.

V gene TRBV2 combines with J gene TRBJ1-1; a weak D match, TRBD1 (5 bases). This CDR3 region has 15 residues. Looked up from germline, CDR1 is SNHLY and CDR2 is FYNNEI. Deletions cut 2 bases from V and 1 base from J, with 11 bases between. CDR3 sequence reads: CASSESRTTNTEAFF. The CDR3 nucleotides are TGTGCCAGCAGTGAAAGCAGGACAACGAACACTGAAGCTTTCTTT.

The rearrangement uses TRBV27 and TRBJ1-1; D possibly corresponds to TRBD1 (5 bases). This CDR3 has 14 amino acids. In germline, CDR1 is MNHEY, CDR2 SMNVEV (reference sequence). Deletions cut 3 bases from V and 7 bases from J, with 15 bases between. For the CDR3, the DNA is TGTGCCAGCAGTTTCCACCCCGACAGAGTTGAAGCTTTCTTT. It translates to CASSFHPDRVEAFF.

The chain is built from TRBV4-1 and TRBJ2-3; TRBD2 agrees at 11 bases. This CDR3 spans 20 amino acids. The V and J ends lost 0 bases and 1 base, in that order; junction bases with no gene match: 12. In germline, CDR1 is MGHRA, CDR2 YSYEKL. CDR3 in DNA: TGCGCCAGCAGCCAAGATCGGCTAGCGGGGGGCCCGGGGGGCACAGATACGCAGTATTTT. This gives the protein CASSQDRLAGGPGGTDTQYF.

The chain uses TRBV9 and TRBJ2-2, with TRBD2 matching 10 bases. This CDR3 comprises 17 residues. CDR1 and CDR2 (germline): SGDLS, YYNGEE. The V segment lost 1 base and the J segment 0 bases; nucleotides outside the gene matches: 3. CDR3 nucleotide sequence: TGTGCCAGCAGCGTACCGGGACTAGCGTCGAACACCGGGGAGCTGTTTTTT. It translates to CASSVPGLASNTGELFF.

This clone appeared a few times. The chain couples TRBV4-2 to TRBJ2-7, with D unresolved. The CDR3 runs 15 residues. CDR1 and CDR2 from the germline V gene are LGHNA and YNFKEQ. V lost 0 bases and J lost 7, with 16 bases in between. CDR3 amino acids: CASSQDLLYPEEQYF. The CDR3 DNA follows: TGTGCCAGCAGCCAAGATCTGCTATACCCCGAGGAGCAGTACTTC.

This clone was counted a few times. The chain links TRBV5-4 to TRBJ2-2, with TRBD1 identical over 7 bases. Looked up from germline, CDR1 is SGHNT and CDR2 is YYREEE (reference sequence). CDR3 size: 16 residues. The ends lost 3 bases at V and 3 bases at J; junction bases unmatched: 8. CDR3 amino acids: CASSSQGRGYTGELFF. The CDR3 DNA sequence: TGTGCCAGCAGCTCCCAGGGCAGGGGGTACACCGGGGAGCTGTTTTTT.

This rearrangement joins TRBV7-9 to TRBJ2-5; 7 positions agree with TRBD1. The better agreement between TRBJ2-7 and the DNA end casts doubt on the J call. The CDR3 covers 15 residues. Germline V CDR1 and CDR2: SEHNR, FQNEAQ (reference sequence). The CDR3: CASSFGQAASYEQYF. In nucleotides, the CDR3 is TGTGCCAGCAGCTTCGGACAGGCTGCTTCTTACGAGCAGTACTTC.

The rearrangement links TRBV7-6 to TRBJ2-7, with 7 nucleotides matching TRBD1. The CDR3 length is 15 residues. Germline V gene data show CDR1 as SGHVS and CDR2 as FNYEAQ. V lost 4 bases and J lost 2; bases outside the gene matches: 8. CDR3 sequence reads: CASSSALTGAYEQYF. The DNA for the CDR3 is TGTGCCAGCAGCTCGGCCCTTACAGGGGCCTACGAGCAGTACTTC.

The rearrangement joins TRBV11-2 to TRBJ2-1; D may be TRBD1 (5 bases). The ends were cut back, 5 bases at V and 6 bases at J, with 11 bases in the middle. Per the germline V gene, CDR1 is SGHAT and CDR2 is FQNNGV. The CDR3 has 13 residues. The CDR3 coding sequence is TGTGCCAGCAGCGACGACAGAACCAATGAGCAGTTCTTC. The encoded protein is CASSDDRTNEQFF.

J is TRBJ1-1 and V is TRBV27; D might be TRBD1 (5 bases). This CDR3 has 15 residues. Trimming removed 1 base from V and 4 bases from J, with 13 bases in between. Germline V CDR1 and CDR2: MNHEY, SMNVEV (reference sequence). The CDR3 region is CASSLFQGRGTEAFF. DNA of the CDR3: TGTGCCAGCAGTTTATTTCAGGGTAGGGGCACTGAAGCTTTCTTT.

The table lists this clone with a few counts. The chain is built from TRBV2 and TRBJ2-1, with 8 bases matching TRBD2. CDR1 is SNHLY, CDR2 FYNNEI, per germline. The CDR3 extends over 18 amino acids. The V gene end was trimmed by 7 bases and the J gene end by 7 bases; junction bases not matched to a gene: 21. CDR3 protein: CASKRESTIDSPFNEQFF. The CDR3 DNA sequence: TGTGCCAGCAAGCGGGAGTCCACGATCGATTCTCCATTTAATGAGCAGTTCTTC. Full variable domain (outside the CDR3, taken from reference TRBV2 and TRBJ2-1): EPEVTQTPSHQVTQMGQEVILRCVPISNHLYFYWYRQILGQKVEFLVSFYNNEISEKSEIFDDQFSVERPDGSNFTLKIRSTKLEDSAMYFCASKRESTIDSPFNEQFFGPGTRLTVL.

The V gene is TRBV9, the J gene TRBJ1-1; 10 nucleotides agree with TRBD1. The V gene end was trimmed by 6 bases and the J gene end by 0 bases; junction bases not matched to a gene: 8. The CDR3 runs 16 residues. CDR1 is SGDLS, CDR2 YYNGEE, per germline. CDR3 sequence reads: CASTTGTGAMNTEAFF. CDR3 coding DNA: TGTGCCAGCACCACCGGGACAGGGGCGATGAACACTGAAGCTTTCTTT.